This TCR beta chain comes out of a study of beta chain features in type 1 diabetes. Study-wide context: Summed over all samples, the examined sorted cells came to 100 million to 130 million.

For this clone: Its specificity is unknown.

The study, taken as a whole, reports: In the patient group, naive, central memory and Treg TCRB repertoires seemed more alike than in the healthy donor group. Lower insertion and higher deletion counts appeared at VDJ junctions in type 1 diabetes patients. Type 1 diabetes patients had TCRB CDR3s that were shorter (moderately but significantly so) in all four CD4+ subsets.

Every bit of the isolated RNA underwent reverse transcription, so sequencing read expressed TCRB transcripts. Clones were sequenced by immunoSEQ multiplex PCR, and TCRdb holds only the in-frame ones, with some missing. The profile shows hundreds of thousands of clones, about a tenth of them singletons. Germline V CDR1 and CDR2: MNHEY, SVGAGI. The CDR3 covers 15 residues. The ends were cut back, 5 bases at V and 4 bases at J, with 17 bases in the middle. The rearrangement links TRBV6-5 to TRBJ1-1; D possibly corresponds to TRBD1 (6 bases). This clonotype originated in a man under 40 with type 1 diabetes. Sequencing used central memory CD4+ T cells from blood. The CDR3: CASSTGTGIGTEAFF. CDR3 in DNA: TGTGCCAGCAGTACCGGCACAGGGATCGGCACTGAAGCTTTCTTT.